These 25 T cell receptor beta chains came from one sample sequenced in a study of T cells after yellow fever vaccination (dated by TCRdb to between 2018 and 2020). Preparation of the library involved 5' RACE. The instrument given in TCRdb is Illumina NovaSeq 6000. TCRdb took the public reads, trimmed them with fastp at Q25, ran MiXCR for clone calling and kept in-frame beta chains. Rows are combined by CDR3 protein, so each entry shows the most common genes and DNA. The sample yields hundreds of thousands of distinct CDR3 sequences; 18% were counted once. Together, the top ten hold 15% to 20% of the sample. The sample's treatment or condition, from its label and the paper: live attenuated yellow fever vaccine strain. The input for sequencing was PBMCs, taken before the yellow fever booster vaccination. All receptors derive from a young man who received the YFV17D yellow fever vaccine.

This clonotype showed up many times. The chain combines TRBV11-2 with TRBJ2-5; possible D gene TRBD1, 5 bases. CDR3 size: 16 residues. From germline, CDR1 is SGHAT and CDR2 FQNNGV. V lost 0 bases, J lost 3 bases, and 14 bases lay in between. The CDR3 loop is CASSLDNRAREETQYF. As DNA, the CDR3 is TGTGCCAGCAGCTTAGATAATAGGGCCAGGGAAGAGACCCAGTACTTC.

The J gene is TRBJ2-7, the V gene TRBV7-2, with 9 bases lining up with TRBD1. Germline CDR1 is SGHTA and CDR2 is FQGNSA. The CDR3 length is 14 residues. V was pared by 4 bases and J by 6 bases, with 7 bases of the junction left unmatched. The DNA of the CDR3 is TGTGCCAGCAGCTCCGACAGGGGGTCGGGCGAGCAGTACTTC. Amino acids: CASSSDRGSGEQYF.

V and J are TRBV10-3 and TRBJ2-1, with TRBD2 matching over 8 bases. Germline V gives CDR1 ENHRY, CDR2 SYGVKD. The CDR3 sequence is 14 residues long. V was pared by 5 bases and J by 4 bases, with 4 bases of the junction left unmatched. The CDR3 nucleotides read TGTGCCATCAGTCCAAGCGGGGGTTACAATGAGCAGTTCTTC. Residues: CAISPSGGYNEQFF.

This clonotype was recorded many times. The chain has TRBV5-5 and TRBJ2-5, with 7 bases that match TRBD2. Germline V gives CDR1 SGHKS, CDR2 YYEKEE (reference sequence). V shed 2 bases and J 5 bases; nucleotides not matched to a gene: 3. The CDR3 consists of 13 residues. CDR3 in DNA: TGTGCCAGCAGCTTCCAGGGAGGGGAGACCCAGTACTTC. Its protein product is CASSFQGGETQYF.

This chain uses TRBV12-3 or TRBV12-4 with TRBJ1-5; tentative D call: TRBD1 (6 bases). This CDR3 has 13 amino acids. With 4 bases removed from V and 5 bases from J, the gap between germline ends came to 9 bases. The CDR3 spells CASSWGQDQPQHF. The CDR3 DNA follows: TGTGCCAGCAGTTGGGGGCAGGATCAGCCCCAGCATTTT.

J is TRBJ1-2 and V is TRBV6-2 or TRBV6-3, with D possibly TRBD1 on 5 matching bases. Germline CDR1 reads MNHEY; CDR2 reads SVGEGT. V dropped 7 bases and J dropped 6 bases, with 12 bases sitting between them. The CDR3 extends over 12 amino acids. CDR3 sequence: CASTSRGHGYTF. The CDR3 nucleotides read TGTGCCAGCACCTCACGGGGCCATGGCTACACCTTC.

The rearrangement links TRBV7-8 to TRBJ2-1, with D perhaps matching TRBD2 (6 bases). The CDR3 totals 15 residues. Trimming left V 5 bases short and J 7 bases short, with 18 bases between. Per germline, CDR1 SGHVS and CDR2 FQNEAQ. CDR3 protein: CASSLRPGEANEQFF. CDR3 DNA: TGTGCCAGCAGCCTCAGGCCCGGGGAGGCGAATGAGCAGTTCTTC.

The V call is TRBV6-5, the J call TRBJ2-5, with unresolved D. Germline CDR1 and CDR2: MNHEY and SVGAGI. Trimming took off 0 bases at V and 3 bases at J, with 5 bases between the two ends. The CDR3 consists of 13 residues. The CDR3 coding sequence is TGTGCCAGCAGTTACTCGATGAAAGAGACCCAGTACTTC. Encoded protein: CASSYSMKETQYF.

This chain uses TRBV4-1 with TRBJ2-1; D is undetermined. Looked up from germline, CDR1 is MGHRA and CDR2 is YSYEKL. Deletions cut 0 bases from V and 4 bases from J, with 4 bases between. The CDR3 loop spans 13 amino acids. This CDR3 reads CASSQDAYNEQFF. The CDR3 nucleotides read TGCGCCAGCAGCCAAGATGCGTACAATGAGCAGTTCTTC.

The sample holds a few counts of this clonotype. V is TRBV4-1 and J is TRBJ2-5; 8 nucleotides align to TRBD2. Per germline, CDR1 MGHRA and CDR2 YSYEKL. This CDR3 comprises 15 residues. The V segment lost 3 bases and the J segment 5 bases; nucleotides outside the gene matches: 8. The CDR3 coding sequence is TGCGCCAGCAGCCAGATCGGACGCGGGGGGGAGACCCAGTACTTC. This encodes CASSQIGRGGETQYF.

The CDR3 sequence: CASSQQQENTEAFF. CDR3 in DNA: TGCGCCAGCAGCCAACAGCAGGAGAACACTGAAGCTTTCTTT. This rearrangement joins TRBV4-1 to TRBJ1-1; no clear D. There are 14 residues in the CDR3. Germline-derived CDR1 and CDR2 are MGHRA and YSYEKL. V lost 2 bases, J lost 1 base, and 8 bases lay in between.

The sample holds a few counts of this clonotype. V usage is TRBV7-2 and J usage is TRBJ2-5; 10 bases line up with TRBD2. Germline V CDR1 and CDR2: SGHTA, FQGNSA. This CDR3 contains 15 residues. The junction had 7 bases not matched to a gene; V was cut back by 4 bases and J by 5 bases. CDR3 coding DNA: TGTGCCAGCAGCTCGGGACTAGCGAGTTCCGAGACCCAGTACTTC. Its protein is CASSSGLASSETQYF.

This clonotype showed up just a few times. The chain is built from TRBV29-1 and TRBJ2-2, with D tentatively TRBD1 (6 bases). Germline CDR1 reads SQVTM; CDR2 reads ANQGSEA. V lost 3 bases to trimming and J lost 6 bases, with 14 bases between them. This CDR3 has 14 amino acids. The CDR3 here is CSVDETGLSGELFF. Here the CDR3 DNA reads TGCAGCGTTGATGAAACAGGGTTATCCGGGGAGCTGTTTTTT.

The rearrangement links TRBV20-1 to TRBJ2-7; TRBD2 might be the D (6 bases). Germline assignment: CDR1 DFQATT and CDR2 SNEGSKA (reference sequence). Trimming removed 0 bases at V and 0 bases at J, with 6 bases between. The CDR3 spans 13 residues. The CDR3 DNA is TGCAGTGCTAGAGACGGGAGCTCCTACGAGCAGTACGTC. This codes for CSARDGSSYEQYV.

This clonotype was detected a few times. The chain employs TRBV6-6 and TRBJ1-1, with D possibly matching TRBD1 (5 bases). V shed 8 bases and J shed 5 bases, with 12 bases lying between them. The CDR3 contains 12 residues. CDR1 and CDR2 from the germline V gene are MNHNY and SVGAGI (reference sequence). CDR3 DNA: TGTGCCAGCGGGTCAGGGAGTACTGAAGCTTTCTTT. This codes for CASGSGSTEAFF.

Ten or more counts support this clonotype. The DNA of the CDR3 is TGCGCCAGCAGCCTCGGGGACGACACCGGGGAGCTGTTTTTT. Translation: CASSLGDDTGELFF. The chain couples TRBV4-3 to TRBJ2-2; tentatively, D is TRBD1 or TRBD2 (5 bases each). This CDR3 has 14 residues. V lost 4 bases, J lost 3 bases, and 9 bases lay in between. Germline V gene sequence: CDR1 LGHNA, CDR2 YSLEER.

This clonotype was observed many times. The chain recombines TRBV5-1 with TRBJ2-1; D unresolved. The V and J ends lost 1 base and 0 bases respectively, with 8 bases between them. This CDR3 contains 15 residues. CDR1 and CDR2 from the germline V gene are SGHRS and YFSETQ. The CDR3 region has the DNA TGCGCCAGCAGCTTGATGGGAAGCTCCTACAATGAGCAGTTCTTC. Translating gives CASSLMGSSYNEQFF.

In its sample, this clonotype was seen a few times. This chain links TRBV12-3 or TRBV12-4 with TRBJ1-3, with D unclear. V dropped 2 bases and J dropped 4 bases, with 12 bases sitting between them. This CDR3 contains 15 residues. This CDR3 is CASSLSAQAGNTIYF. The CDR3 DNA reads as TGTGCCAGCAGTTTATCAGCCCAGGCGGGAAACACCATATATTTT.

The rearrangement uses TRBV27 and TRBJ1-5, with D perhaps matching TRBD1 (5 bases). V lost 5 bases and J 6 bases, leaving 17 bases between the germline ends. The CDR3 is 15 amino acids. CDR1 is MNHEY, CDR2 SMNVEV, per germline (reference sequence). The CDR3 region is CASSPGSGLGQPQHF. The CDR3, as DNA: TGTGCCAGCAGTCCGGGGTCAGGGCTGGGTCAGCCCCAGCATTTT.

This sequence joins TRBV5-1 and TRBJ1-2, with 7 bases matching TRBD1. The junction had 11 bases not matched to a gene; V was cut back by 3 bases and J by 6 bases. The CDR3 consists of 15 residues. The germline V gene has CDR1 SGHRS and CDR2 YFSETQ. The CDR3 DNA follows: TGCGCCAGCAGCTACACCGGGACAGACGACAATGGCTACACCTTC. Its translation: CASSYTGTDDNGYTF.

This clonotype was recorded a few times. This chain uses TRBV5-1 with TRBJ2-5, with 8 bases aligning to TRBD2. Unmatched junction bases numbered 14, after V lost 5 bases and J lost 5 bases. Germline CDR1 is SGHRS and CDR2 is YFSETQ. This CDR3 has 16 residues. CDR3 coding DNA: TGCGCCAGCAGGCCCCCGAGTAGCGGGGACCGGGAGACCCAGTACTTC. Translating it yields CASRPPSSGDRETQYF.

CDR3 sequence: CASRWGGNEQFF. CDR3 DNA sequence: TGTGCCAGCCGTTGGGGGGGCAATGAGCAGTTCTTC. The chain couples TRBV6-1 to TRBJ2-1, with 7 bases fitting TRBD2. Unmatched junction bases numbered 4, after V lost 8 bases and J lost 6 bases. Germline CDR1 reads MNHNS; CDR2 reads SASEGT. The CDR3 spans 12 residues.

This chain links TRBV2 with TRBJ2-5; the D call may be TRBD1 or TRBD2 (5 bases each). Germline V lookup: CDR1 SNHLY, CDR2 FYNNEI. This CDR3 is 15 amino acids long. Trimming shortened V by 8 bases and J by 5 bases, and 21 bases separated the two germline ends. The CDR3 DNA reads TGTGCCAGCCGGGCCCGAAACAGGAGGTGGGAGACCCAGTACTTC. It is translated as CASRARNRRWETQYF.

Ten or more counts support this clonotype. This chain's CDR3 is CASSSGGNYGYTF. CDR3 sequence (DNA): TGTGCCAGCAGCTCAGGGGGGAACTATGGCTACACCTTC. J is TRBJ1-2 and V is TRBV12-3 or TRBV12-4; 7 bases fit TRBD1. The ends lost 6 bases at V and 2 bases at J; junction bases unmatched: 3. The CDR3 consists of 13 residues.

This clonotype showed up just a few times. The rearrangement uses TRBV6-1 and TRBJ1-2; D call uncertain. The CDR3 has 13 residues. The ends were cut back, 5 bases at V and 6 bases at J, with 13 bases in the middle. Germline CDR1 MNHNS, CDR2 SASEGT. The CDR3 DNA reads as TGTGCCAGCAGTCACCTAGGATACCATGGCTACACCTTC. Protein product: CASSHLGYHGYTF.